The source of this TCR beta chain is a study of CD8 T cells in ankylosing spondylitis. TCRdb re-analysed the 5' RACE reads in MiXCR, keeping a single row per CDR3 protein. The sample yields some 340,000 distinct CDR3 sequences, approximately 15% seen once. This clonotype was counted only a few times. What it binds is unknown. Study findings and constraints: Disease-linked clones, CD8+, were relatively rare in peripheral blood. Among TCR beta sequences, a motif of several highly homologous variants appeared characteristic of ankylosing spondylitis blood.

This CDR3 contains 15 residues. V lost 3 bases to trimming and J lost 4 bases, with 15 bases between them. Germline CDR1 and CDR2: SEHNR and FQNEAQ (reference sequence). Sequencing was done on a sample of blood, either unsorted or a sorted T cell fraction (not recorded which). The receptor was derived from a male donor with ankylosing spondylitis or in good health (not recorded which). V is TRBV7-9 and J is TRBJ1-1; TRBD1 might be the D (5 bases). The CDR3 sequence is CASSFRTGLGTEAFF. CDR3 DNA sequence: TGTGCCAGCAGCTTCAGGACGGGACTCGGCACTGAAGCTTTCTTT.